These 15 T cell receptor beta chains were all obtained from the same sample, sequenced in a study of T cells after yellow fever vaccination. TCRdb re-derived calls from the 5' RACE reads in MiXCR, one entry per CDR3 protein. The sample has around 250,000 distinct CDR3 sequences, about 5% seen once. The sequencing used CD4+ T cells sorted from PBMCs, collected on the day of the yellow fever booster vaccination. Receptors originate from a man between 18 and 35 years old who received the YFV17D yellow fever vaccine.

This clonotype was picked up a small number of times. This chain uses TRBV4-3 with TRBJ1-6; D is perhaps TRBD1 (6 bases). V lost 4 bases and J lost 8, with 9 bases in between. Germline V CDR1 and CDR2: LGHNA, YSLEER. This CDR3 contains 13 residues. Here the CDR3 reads CASSRGPDSPLHF. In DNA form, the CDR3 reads TGCGCCAGCAGCCGGGGGCCCGATTCACCCCTCCACTTT.

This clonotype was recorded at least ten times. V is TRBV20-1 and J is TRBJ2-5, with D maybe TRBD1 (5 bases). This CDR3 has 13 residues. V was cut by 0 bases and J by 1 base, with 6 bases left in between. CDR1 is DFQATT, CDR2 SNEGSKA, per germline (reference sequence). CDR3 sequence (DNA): TGCAGTGCTAGAGACAGGGTCCAAGAGACCCAGTACTTC. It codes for CSARDRVQETQYF.

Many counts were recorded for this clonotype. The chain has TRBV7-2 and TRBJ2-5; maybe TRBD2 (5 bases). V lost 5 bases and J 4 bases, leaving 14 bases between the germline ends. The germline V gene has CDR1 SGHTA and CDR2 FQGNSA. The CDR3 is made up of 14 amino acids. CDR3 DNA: TGTGCCAGCAGCCGGGATAGAGGCCCAGAGACCCAGTACTTC. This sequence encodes CASSRDRGPETQYF.

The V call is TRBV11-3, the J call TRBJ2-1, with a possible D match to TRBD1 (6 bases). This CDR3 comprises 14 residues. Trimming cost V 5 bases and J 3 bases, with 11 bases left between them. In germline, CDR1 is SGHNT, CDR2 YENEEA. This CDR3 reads CASSNNRDYNEQFF. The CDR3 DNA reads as TGTGCCAGCAGCAACAACAGGGACTACAATGAGCAGTTCTTC.

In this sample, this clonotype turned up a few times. The CDR3 region is CASSQSPGQGIGELFF. DNA of the CDR3: TGTGCCAGCAGCCAATCTCCGGGACAGGGGATCGGGGAGCTGTTTTTT. The chain employs TRBV3-1 and TRBJ2-2, with TRBD1 matching 10 bases. V gave up 2 bases and J gave up 7 bases; unmatched junction bases: 7. CDR1 and CDR2 (germline): LGHDT, YNNKEL (reference sequence). The CDR3 is 16 amino acids.

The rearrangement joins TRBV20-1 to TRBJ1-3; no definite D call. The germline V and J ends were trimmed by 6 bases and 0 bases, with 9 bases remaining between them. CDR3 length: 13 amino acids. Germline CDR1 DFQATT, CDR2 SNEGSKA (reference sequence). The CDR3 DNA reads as TGCAGTGCCTCAATTAACTCTGGAAACACCATATATTTT. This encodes CSASINSGNTIYF.

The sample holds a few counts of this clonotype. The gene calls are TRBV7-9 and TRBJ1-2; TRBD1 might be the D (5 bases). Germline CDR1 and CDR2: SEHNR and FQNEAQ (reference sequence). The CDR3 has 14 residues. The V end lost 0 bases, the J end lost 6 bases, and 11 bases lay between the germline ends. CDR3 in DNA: TGTGCCAGCAGCTTAGCAGGCAGGGAGAATGGCTACACCTTC. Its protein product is CASSLAGRENGYTF. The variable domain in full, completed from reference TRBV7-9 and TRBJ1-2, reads DTGVSQNPRHKITKRGQNVTFRCDPISEHNRLYWYRQTLGQGPEFLTYFQNEAQLEKSRLLSDRFSAERPKGSFSTLEIQRTEQGDSAMYLCASSLAGRENGYTFGSGTRLTVV.

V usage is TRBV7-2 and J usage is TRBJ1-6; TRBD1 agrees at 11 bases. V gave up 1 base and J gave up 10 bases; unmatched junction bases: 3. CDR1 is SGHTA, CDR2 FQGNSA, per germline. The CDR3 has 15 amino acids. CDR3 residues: CASSLEWTGGSPLHF. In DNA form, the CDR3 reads TGTGCCAGCAGCTTAGAGTGGACAGGGGGCTCACCCCTCCACTTT. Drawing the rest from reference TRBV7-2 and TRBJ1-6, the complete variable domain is GAGVSQSPSNKVTEKGKDVELRCDPISGHTALYWYRQSLGQGLEFLIYFQGNSAPDKSGLPSDRFSAERTGGSVSTLTIQRTQQEDSAVYLCASSLEWTGGSPLHFGNGTRLTVT.

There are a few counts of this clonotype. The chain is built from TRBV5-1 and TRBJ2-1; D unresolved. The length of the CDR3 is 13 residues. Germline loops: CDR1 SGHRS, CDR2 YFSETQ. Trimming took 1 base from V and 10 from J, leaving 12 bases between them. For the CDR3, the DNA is TGCGCCAGCAGCTTGTCGACCTCAAAGGAGCAGTTCTTC. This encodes CASSLSTSKEQFF. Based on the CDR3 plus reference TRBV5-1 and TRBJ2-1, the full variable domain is KAGVTQTPRYLIKTRGQQVTLSCSPISGHRSVSWYQQTPGQGLQFLFEYFSETQRNKGNFPGRFSGRQFSNSRSEMNVSTLELGDSALYLCASSLSTSKEQFFGPGTRLTVL.

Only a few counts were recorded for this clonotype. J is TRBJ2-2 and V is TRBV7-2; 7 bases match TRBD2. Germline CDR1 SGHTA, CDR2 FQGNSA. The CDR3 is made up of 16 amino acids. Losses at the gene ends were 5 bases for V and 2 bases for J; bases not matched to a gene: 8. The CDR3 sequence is CASSLAPSGNTGELFF. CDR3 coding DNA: TGTGCCAGCAGCCTGGCGCCTAGCGGAAACACCGGGGAGCTGTTTTTT.

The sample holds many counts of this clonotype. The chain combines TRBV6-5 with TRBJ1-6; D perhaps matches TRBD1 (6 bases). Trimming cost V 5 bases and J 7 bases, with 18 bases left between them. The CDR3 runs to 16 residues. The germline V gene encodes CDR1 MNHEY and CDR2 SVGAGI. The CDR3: CASSKQGLIENSPLHF. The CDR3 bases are TGTGCCAGCAGTAAACAGGGTTTAATCGAGAATTCACCCCTCCACTTT.

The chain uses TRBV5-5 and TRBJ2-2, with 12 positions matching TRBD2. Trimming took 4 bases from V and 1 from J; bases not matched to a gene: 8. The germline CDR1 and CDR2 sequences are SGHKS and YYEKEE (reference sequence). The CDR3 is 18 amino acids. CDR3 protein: CASSPNRLAGENTGELFF. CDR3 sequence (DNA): TGTGCCAGCAGCCCGAACCGACTAGCGGGGGAGAACACCGGGGAGCTGTTTTTT.

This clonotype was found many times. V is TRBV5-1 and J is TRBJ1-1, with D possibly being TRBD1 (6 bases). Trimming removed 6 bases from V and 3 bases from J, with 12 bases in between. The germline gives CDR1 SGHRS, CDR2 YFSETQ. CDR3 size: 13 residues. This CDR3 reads CASTPDSHTEAFF. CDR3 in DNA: TGCGCCAGCACCCCGGACAGTCACACTGAAGCTTTCTTT.

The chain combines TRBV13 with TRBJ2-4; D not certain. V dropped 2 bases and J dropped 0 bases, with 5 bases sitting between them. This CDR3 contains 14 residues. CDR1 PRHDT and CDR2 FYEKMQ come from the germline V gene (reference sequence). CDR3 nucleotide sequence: TGTGCCAGCAGCTTATGGGTAGCCAAAAACATTCAGTACTTC. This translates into CASSLWVAKNIQYF.

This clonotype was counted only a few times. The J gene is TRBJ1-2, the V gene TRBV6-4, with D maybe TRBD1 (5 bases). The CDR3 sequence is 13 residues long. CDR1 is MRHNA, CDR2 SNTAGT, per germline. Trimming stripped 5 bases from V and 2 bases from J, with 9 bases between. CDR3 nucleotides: TGTGCCAGCAGTCGACAGCCAAACTATGGCTACACCTTC. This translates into CASSRQPNYGYTF.